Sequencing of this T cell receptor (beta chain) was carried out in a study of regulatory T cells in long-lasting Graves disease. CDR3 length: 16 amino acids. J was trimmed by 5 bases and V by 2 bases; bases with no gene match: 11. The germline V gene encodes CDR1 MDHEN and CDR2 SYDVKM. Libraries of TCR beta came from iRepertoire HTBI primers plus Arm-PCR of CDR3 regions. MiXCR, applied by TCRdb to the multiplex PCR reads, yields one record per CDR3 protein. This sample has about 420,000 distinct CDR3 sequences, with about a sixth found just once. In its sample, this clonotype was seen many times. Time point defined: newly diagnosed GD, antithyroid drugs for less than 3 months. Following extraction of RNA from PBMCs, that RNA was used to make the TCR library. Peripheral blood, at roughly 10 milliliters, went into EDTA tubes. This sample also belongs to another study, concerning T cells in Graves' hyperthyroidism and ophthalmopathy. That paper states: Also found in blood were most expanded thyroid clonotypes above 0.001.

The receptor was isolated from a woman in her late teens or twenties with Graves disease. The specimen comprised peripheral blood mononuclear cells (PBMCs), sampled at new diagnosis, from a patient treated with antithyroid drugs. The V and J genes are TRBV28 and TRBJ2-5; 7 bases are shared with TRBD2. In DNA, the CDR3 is TGTGCCAGCAGTTTAAGCTACGCGGGGGTGGAGGAGACCCAGTACTTC. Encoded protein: CASSLSYAGVEETQYF. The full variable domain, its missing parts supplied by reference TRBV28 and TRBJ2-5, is DVKVTQSSRYLVKRTGEKVFLECVQDMDHENMFWYRQDPGLGLRLIYFSYDVKMKEKGDIPEGYSVSREKKERFSLILESASTNQTSMYLCASSLSYAGVEETQYFGPGTRLLVL.